A single sample is the source of the 10 T cell receptor beta chains below, sequenced in a study of cytomegalovirus exposure and HLA in healthy donors. The PCR made use of 60 Vbeta and 13 Jbeta primers. The assay was immunoSEQ multiplex PCR, and TCRdb's table has in-frame clones only and misses some. The sample includes about 150,000 clones, approximately 86% of them seen just once. Sequenced: PBMCs. The source is a woman between 18 and 30 years old in good health and CMV-seronegative.

The chain uses TRBV4-2 and TRBJ2-7, with D possibly matching TRBD1 (6 bases). Trimming pared 0 bases from V and 6 bases from J, leaving 6 bases between. This CDR3 spans 12 amino acids. Per the germline V gene, CDR1 is LGHNA and CDR2 is YNFKEQ. CDR3 residues: CASSQDRGEQYF. CDR3 bases: TGTGCCAGCAGCCAAGACAGGGGCGAGCAGTACTTC.

The chain recombines TRBV6-1 with TRBJ2-1; TRBD2 matches at 7 bases. With 2 bases clipped from V and 2 bases from J, the junction kept 9 bases outside the gene matches. Germline loops: CDR1 MNHNS, CDR2 SASEGT. This CDR3 is 17 amino acids long. CDR3 in DNA: TGTGCCAGCAGTGAATCGAGCGGGATCCCGGCCTACAATGAGCAGTTCTTC. Amino acid sequence: CASSESSGIPAYNEQFF.

The chain employs TRBV9 and TRBJ2-3; possible D gene TRBD2, 6 bases. The germline V and J ends were trimmed by 0 bases and 1 base, with 15 bases remaining between them. The CDR3 contains 17 residues. In germline, CDR1 is SGDLS, CDR2 YYNGEE. The CDR3 coding sequence is TGTGCCAGCAGCGTAGTTGGAGGGACTGCTGGCACAGATACGCAGTATTTT. As protein: CASSVVGGTAGTDTQYF.

This clone showed up just once. The CDR3 DNA reads TGTGCCAGCAGTGAGAGACAGGGGGGAACTGAAGCTTTCTTT. Translation gives CASSERQGGTEAFF. This sequence joins TRBV6-4 and TRBJ1-1, with 9 bases lining up with TRBD1. The CDR3 loop spans 14 amino acids. V shed 3 bases and J 5 bases; nucleotides not matched to a gene: 4. Germline CDR1 reads MRHNA; CDR2 reads SNTAGT.

The chain couples TRBV2 to TRBJ2-7, with D possibly TRBD2 on 6 matching bases. The germline gives CDR1 SNHLY, CDR2 FYNNEI. Trimming shortened V by 3 bases and J by 3 bases, and 18 bases separated the two germline ends. The CDR3 runs 16 residues. The CDR3 reads CASSDKEGGKDYEQYF. The CDR3 DNA reads as TGTGCCAGCAGTGATAAGGAGGGCGGGAAGGACTACGAGCAGTACTTC.

Notes on this clone: At one of its ends the junction is not consistent with the germline gene, which may arise from a read error. The CDR3 is CASSQVGITGLAQLF. The CDR3 coding sequence is TGCGCCAGCAGCCAAGTTGGAATTACGGGACTAGCCCAACTCTTC. The chain joins TRBV4-1 to TRBJ2-1; 9 bases are a match to TRBD2. The CDR3 runs to 15 residues. Germline CDR1 reads MGHRA; CDR2 reads YSYEKL.

Notes on this clone: One end of the junction varies from germline; a read error may be responsible. The V gene is TRBV7-9, the J gene TRBJ1-2, with a tentative D call TRBD1 (5 bases). CDR3 size: 12 residues. From germline, CDR1 is SEHNR and CDR2 FQNEAQ (reference sequence). CDR3 bases: TGTTCCAGCAGCCCAGGGATCCGCGGCTACACCTTC. Translating gives CSSSPGIRGYTF.

The chain employs TRBV2 and TRBJ2-2; 7 nucleotides agree with TRBD2. Trimming at V came to 2 bases and at J to 5 bases, leaving 2 bases not matched to a gene. The length of the CDR3 is 14 residues. The V gene's germline CDR1 is SNHLY and CDR2 FYNNEI. For the CDR3, the DNA is TGTGCCAGCAGTGAACAAGCGGGGACCGGGGAGCTGTTTTTT. This translates into CASSEQAGTGELFF.

This clone was seen a handful of times. The rearrangement uses TRBV6-1 and TRBJ1-1; TRBD1 aligns across 8 bases. J gave up 6 bases and V 6 bases, and 9 bases lay outside the gene matches. Germline CDR1 is MNHNS and CDR2 is SASEGT. CDR3 length: 14 amino acids. CDR3 coding DNA: TGTGCCAGCAGAAAAGGGACAGGCCCAGCTGAAGCTTTCTTT. Residues: CASRKGTGPAEAFF.

This clone was observed a handful of times. The rearrangement uses TRBV6-1 and TRBJ2-2; 8 positions match TRBD1. CDR1 MNHNS and CDR2 SASEGT come from the germline V gene. V shed 3 bases and J 7 bases; nucleotides not matched to a gene: 10. The length of the CDR3 is 16 residues. The CDR3 reads CASSDLTGAFVGELFF. The CDR3 region has the DNA TGTGCCAGCAGTGACCTGACAGGGGCGTTCGTCGGGGAGCTGTTTTTT.